This T cell receptor (beta chain) is drawn from a study of shared clonotypes between healthy human individuals. Findings and caveats of the study: What limited the represented genetic and exposure-history diversity was the small number of donors.

Naive CD8 isolation took CD45RO-negative cells positively selected for CCR7 and excluded terminally differentiated effector memory CD45RA+ cells. Germline CDR1 and CDR2: SGHKS and YYEKEE (reference sequence). The CDR3 runs 16 residues. The V segment lost 2 bases and the J segment 8 bases; nucleotides outside the gene matches: 7. As for this clone: Its antigen is unknown.

Samples underwent the assay at deep level. Every subset had its genomic DNA shared out evenly among several immunoSEQ plates. Profiled with immunoSEQ multiplex PCR; TCRdb holds only in-frame clones, not every one. This repertoire shows around 2.1 million clones, under 95% found once; its top ten account for more than 1.5%. The source material was naive CD8+ T cells from PBMCs. The chain couples TRBV5-5 to TRBJ1-4, with 12 positions matching TRBD1. This receptor was identified in a man younger than 35 in good health. Some clones in this sample may be carry-over from other donors' samples. This CDR3 is CASSFGDRGRKEKLFF. The CDR3 DNA reads as TGTGCCAGCAGCTTCGGGGACAGGGGGCGAAAAGAAAAACTGTTTTTT.